The present T cell receptor beta chain was sequenced within a study of cytomegalovirus exposure and HLA in healthy donors. Study-wide findings and caveats: Common viral pathogens seemed, in a later analysis, to connect with several of the most significant clusters. Earlier results showed most TCR beta V segments being productive about 87% or about 30% of the time. A later analysis linked a missense variant in DCLRE1C to the trimming of TCR beta V and J genes.

V lost 6 bases and J 3 bases, leaving 11 bases between the germline ends. CDR1 and CDR2 (germline): ENHRY, SYGVKD. The CDR3 loop spans 13 amino acids. It was with 60 Vbeta and 13 Jbeta primers that the PCR ran. Original processing methods: An analysis that came later counted 70 million to 100 million unique TCR beta chains, roughly 11 million shared. Assay: immunoSEQ multiplex PCR; the TCRdb copy retains only in-frame clones and omits some. That table supplies the V and J calls and clone size; D and trimming were determined from the DNA. The data contain about 140,000 clones, around 57% of them singletons. Turning to this clone: Its matching antigen is unknown.

V gene TRBV10-3 combines with J gene TRBJ1-1; D gene uncertain. Material: PBMCs. The TCR sequence derives from a male donor in good health and CMV-seronegative. The CDR3 DNA follows: TGTGCCATCAGAACAAATCGGGACACTGAAGCTTTCTTT. This encodes CAIRTNRDTEAFF.